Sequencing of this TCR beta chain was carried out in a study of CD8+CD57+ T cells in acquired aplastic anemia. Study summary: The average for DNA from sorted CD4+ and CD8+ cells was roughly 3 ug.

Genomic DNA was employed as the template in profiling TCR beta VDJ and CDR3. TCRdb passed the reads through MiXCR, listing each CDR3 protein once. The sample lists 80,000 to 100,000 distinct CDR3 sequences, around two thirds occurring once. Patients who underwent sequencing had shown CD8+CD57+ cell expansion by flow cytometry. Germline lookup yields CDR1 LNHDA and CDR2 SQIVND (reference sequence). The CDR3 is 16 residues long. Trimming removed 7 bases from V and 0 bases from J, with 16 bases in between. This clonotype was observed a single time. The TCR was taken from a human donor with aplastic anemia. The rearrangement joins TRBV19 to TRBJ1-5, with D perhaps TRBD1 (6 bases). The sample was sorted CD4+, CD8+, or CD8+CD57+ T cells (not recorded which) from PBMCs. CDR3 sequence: CASKVQGTDSNQPQHF. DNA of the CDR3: TGTGCCAGTAAAGTCCAGGGGACCGATAGCAATCAGCCCCAGCATTTT.